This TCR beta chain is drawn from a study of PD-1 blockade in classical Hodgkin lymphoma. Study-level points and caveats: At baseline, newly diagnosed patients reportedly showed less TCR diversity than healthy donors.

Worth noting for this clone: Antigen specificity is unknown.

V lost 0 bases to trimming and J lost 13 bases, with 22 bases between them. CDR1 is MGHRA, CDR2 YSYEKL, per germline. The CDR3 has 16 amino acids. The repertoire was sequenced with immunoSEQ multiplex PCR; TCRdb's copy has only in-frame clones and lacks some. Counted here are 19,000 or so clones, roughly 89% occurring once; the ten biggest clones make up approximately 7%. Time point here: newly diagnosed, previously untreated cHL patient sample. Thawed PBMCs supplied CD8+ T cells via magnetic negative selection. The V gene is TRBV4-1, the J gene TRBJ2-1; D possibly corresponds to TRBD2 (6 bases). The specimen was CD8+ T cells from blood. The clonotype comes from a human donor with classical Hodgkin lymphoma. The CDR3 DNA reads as TGCGCCAGCAGCCAAGATTTAGGGTTCGCGGGAAGTATACAGTTCTTC. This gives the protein CASSQDLGFAGSIQFF.